These T cell receptor beta chains were read from a single sample in a study of blood T cell repertoires in COVID-19. Using immunoSEQ multiplex PCR, the repertoire was profiled, and TCRdb retains in-frame clones only, with some absent. Of fewer than 200,000 clones in the sample, just under 95% were seen once. The sample was peripheral blood. These receptors were collected from a woman in her 50s with acute or convalescent COVID-19. The CDR3 runs from the conserved cysteine through the conserved F or W. The order of the fields is J gene, V gene, clone size, CDR3 length, CDR3 protein. Size is stated for part of the rows, as once, few or many counts, or as a class when the clone is expanded.

>TRBJ2-5|TRBV5-5|.|15
CASSPIRQAGWTQYF
>TRBJ2-7|TRBV7-8|.|13
CASRPDSRPEQYF
>TRBJ2-1|TRBV12-3/TRBV12-4|.|13
CASSFGSYNEQFF
>TRBJ1-2|TRBV28|.|15
CASSEYTGGFYGYTF
>TRBJ1-6|TRBV2|.|14
CASSEGFPGSPLHF
>TRBJ1-2|TRBV24-1|.|14
CATSEPDRPYGYTF
>TRBJ1-1|TRBV25-1|.|14
CASIPGRGGTEAFF
>TRBJ2-7|TRBV7-3|.|15
CASSLMGDTTYEQYF
>TRBJ2-1|TRBV12-3/TRBV12-4|.|13
CASSFSGVNEQFF
>TRBJ1-2|TRBV13|.|14
CASSIRALGYGYTF
>TRBJ1-1|TRBV12-3/TRBV12-4|.|13
CASRRTGGTEAFF
>TRBJ1-5|TRBV3-1/TRBV3-2|.|17
CASSQEGAGDYNQPQHF
>TRBJ1-1|TRBV28|.|15
CASSLGQSMNTEAFF
>TRBJ1-2|TRBV4-3|.|15
CASSQDPQGANGYTF
>TRBJ2-7|TRBV12-5|.|15
CASGVPQGAPYEQYF
>TRBJ1-2|TRBV6-5|.|13
CASSQDRYYGYTF
>TRBJ1-5|TRBV19|.|15
CASSFQRYTNQPQHF
>TRBJ2-1|TRBV15|.|13
CATRELSYNEQFF
>TRBJ1-6|TRBV30|.|13
CAWTSVRGSPLHF
>TRBJ1-5|TRBV28|.|15
CASSTSRQRGRPQHF
>TRBJ1-5|TRBV24-1|.|13
CATSDNSLGPQHF
>TRBJ1-1|TRBV5-6|.|12
CASSFGGTEAFF
>TRBJ2-1|TRBV9|.|16
CASSVLAGAGWGEQFF
>TRBJ2-2|TRBV12-3/TRBV12-4|.|13
CASGLTGTGELFF
>TRBJ1-2|TRBV18|few|14
CASSHGQGGIGYTF
>TRBJ2-7|TRBV6-6|once|15
CASSPRAGGAYEQYF
>TRBJ2-5|TRBV5-1|.|13
CASSRQNSETQYF
>TRBJ1-2|TRBV11-2|.|15
CASSLAGGSMYGYTF
>TRBJ1-4|TRBV12-3/TRBV12-4|.|13
CASSSGTNEKLFF
>TRBJ2-1|TRBV20-1|.|15
CSASSAGLVGNEQFF
>TRBJ2-1|TRBV28|.|14
CASSFQGSYNEQFF
>TRBJ2-6|TRBV6-2/TRBV6-3|.|18
CASSSIPGHSSGANVLTF
>TRBJ1-2|TRBV7-9|.|15
CASSPSNQGAGGYTF
>TRBJ1-2|TRBV27|.|15
CASSFLTGGNYGYTF
>TRBJ1-5|TRBV4-1|.|18
CASSQDDLRDPHNQPQHF
>TRBJ1-5|TRBV5-6|.|14
CASSLAGIRQPQHF
>TRBJ1-2|TRBV2|.|13
CASNQGVGYGYTF
>TRBJ1-1|TRBV3-1/TRBV3-2|.|13
CASSPTANTEAFF
>TRBJ2-1|TRBV30|.|12
CALLAGSNEQFF
>TRBJ2-7|TRBV28|.|15
CASSLRDMSSYEQYF
>TRBJ2-1|TRBV28|.|17
CASSSGTGASWSNEQFF
>TRBJ1-1|TRBV19|.|12
CASSTRQEEAFF
>TRBJ2-5|TRBV7-8|.|15
CASSFLGGYQETQYF
>TRBJ2-3|TRBV5-1|.|12
CASSYNRDTQYF
>TRBJ2-1|TRBV7-8|.|18
CASSQHGRAGGPSNEQFF
>TRBJ1-5|TRBV20-1|.|17
CSASLGGRGLSNQPQHF
>TRBJ2-4|TRBV3-1/TRBV3-2|.|20
CASSQVGGRLAGEVKNIQYF
>TRBJ1-5|TRBV7-2|few|14
CASSLGVSTQPQHF
>TRBJ2-7|TRBV7-9|.|13
CASSFGTGDEQYF
>TRBJ1-2|TRBV7-2|.|13
CASRSGPKDGYTF
>TRBJ2-5|TRBV3-1/TRBV3-2|.|14
CASSYQGYQETQYF
>TRBJ2-1|TRBV5-1|.|16
CASSYRLQGSYNEQFF
>TRBJ1-3|TRBV7-9|once|16
CASSLTDRGYGNTIYF
>TRBJ2-1|TRBV6-2/TRBV6-3|.|16
CASSYLGLAGVGEQFF
>TRBJ2-3|TRBV19|.|14
CASSTRHSGDTQYF